The clone carrying this T cell receptor (beta chain) was seen a handful of times. The data are from a study of T-cell reconstitution after alpha-beta-depleted transplantation in children. Unique molecular identifiers were incorporated when the TCRbeta library was constructed. TCRdb used MiXCR to reprocess the PCR reads, holding one entry per CDR3 protein. This sample has about 980,000 distinct CDR3 sequences, with about 29% found just once. Sequenced material: PBMCs, mostly from graft donor cells, taken 360 days after TCRalphabeta/CD19-depleted stem cell transplant. The sequence derives from a boy under three years old who had a stem cell transplant for SCID, so the T cells may come from the graft donor.

CDR3 region: CASSFRGKGTEAFF. The CDR3 DNA sequence: TGTGCCAGCAGTTTTCGGGGGAAGGGGACTGAAGCTTTCTTT. J is TRBJ1-1 and V is TRBV28, with TRBD1 as a possible D gene (5 bases). Germline assignment: CDR1 MDHEN and CDR2 SYDVKM. This CDR3 comprises 14 residues. Trimming took off 3 bases at V and 5 bases at J, with 13 bases between the two ends.